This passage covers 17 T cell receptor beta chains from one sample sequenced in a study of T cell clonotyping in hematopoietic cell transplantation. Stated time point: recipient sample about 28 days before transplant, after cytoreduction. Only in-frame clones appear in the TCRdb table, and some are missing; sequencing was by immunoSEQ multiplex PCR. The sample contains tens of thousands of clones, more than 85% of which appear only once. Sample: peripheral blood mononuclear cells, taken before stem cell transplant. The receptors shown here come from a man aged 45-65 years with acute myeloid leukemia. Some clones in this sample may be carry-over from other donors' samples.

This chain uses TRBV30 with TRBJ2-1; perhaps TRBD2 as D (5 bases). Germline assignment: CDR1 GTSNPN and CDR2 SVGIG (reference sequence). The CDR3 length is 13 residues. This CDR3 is CASGSPSYNEQFF. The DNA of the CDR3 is TGTGCGAGCGGATCGCCCTCCTACAATGAGCAGTTCTTC.

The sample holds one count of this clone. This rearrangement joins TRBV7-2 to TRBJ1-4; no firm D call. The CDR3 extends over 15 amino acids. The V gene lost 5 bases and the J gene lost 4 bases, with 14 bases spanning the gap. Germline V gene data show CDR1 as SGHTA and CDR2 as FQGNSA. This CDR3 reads CASSPRTDYNEKLFF. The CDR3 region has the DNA TGTGCCAGCAGCCCGAGGACCGACTATAATGAAAAACTGTTTTTT.

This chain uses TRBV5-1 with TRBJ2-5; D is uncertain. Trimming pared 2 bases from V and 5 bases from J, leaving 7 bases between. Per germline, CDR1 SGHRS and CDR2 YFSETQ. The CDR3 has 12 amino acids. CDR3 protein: CASSFNKETQYF. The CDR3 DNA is TGCGCCAGCAGCTTTAACAAGGAGACCCAGTACTTC.

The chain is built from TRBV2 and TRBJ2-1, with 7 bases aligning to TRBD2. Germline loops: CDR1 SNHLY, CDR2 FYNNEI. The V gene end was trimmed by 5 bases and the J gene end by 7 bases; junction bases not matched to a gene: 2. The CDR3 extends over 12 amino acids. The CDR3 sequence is CASSISGNEQFF. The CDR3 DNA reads TGTGCCAGCAGTATTAGCGGGAATGAGCAGTTCTTC. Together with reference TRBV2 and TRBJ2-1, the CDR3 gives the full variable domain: EPEVTQTPSHQVTQMGQEVILRCVPISNHLYFYWYRQILGQKVEFLVSFYNNEISEKSEIFDDQFSVERPDGSNFTLKIRSTKLEDSAMYFCASSISGNEQFFGPGTRLTVL.

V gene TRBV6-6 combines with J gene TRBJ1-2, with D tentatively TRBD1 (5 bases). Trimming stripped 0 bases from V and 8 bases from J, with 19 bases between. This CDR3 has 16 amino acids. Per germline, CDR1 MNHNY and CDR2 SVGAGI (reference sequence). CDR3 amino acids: CASSYSSMGRTKGYTF. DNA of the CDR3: TGTGCCAGCAGTTACTCGAGTATGGGACGGACGAAGGGCTACACCTTC.

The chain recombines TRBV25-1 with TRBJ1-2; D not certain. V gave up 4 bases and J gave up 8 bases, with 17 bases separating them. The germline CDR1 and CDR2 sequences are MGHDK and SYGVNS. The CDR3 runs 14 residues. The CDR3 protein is CASSVTRVGGGYTF. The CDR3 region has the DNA TGTGCCAGCAGTGTCACGAGGGTCGGAGGGGGCTACACCTTC.

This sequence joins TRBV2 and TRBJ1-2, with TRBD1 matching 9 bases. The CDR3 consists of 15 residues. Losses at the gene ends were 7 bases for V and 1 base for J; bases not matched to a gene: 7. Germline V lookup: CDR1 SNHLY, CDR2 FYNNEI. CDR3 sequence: CASTRTGADNYGYTF. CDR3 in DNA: TGTGCCAGCACTCGGACAGGGGCAGATAACTATGGCTACACCTTC. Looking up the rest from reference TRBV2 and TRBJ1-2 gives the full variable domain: EPEVTQTPSHQVTQMGQEVILRCVPISNHLYFYWYRQILGQKVEFLVSFYNNEISEKSEIFDDQFSVERPDGSNFTLKIRSTKLEDSAMYFCASTRTGADNYGYTFGSGTRLTVV.

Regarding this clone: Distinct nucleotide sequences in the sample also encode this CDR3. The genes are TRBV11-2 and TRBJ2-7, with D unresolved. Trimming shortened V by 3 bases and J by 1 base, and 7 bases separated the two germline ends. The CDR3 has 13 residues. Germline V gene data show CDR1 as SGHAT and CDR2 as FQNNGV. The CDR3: CASSLQTSYEQYF. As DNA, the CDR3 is TGTGCCAGCAGCTTGCAAACATCCTACGAGCAGTACTTC.

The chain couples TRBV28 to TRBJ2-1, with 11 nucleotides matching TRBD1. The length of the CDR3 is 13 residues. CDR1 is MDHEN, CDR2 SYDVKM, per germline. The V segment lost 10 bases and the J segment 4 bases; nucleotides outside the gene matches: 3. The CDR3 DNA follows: TGTGCCATCCGGGACAGGGGGTACAATGAGCAGTTCTTC. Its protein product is CAIRDRGYNEQFF.

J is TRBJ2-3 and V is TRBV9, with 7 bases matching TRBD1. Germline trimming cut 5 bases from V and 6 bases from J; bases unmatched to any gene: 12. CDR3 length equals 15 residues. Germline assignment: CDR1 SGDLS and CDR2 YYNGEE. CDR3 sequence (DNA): TGTGCCAGCAGTCCGACAGGGACCCTCCTCGATACGCAGTATTTT. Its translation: CASSPTGTLLDTQYF.

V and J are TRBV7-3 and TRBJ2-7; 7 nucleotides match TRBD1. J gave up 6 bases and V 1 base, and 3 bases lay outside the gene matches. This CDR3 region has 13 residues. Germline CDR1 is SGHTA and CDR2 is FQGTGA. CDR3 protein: CASSLNRGAEQYF. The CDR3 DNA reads TGTGCCAGCAGCTTAAACAGGGGAGCCGAGCAGTACTTC.

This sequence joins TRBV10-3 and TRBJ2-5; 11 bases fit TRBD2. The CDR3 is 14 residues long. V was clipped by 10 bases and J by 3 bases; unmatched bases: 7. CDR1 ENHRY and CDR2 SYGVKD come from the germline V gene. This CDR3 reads CATGSGGAEETQYF. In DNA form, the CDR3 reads TGTGCCACCGGTAGCGGGGGGGCCGAAGAGACCCAGTACTTC.

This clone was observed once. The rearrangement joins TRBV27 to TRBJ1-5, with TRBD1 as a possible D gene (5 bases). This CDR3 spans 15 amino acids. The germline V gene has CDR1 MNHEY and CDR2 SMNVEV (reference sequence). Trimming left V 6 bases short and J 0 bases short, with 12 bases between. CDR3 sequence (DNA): TGTGCCAGCAGCCCCCAAAGGGGTAGCAATCAGCCCCAGCATTTT. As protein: CASSPQRGSNQPQHF.

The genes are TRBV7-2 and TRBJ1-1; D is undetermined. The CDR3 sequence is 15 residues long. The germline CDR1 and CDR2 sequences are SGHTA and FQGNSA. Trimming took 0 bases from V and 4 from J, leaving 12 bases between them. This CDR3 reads CASSLALGSGTEAFF. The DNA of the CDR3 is TGTGCCAGCAGCTTAGCGTTAGGGTCGGGCACTGAAGCTTTCTTT.

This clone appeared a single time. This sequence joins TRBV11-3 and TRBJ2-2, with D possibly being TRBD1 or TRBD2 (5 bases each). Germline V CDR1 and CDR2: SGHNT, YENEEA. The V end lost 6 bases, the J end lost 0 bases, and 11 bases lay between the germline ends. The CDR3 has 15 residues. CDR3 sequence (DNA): TGTGCCAGCAGTTCGGGGACGGCGAACACCGGGGAGCTGTTTTTT. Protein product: CASSSGTANTGELFF.

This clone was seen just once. In DNA form, the CDR3 reads TGTGCCAGCAGCTACTCCGGGACCGGCTACGAGCAGTACTTC. Protein sequence: CASSYSGTGYEQYF. The V and J genes are TRBV11-2 and TRBJ2-7; TRBD1 or TRBD2 may be the D gene (5 bases each). Per germline, CDR1 SGHAT and CDR2 FQNNGV. The CDR3 is 14 residues long. V lost 4 bases and J 3 bases, leaving 13 bases between the germline ends.

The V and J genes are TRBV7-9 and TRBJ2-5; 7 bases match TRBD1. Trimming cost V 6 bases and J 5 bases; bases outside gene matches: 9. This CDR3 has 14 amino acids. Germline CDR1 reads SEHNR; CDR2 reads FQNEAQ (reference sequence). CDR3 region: CASRPTGAHETQYF. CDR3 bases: TGTGCCAGCAGACCAACAGGGGCCCACGAGACCCAGTACTTC.